The T cell receptor beta chain described here comes from a study of T cells after yellow fever vaccination. On the study more broadly: Some fractions had low cell numbers, and these were prepared with SMART-Seq v4 Ultra Low Input.

Findings and caveats of the study: Contamination by abundant bulk-population clonotypes could be present in FACS-sorted repertoires.

5'RACE template switching generated TCR cDNA, adding a universal primer site and UMIs. TCRdb re-called the 5' RACE reads with MiXCR, one entry per CDR3 protein. The table has under 550,000 distinct CDR3 sequences, around a fifth seen once. Germline CDR1 reads SGHTA; CDR2 reads FQGNSA. The CDR3 extends over 14 amino acids. Trimming removed 4 bases from V and 4 bases from J, with 11 bases in between. Points on this clonotype: Antigen unknown.

The source was PBMCs, collected approximately 22 days after the first yellow fever vaccination. The sequence derives from a man younger than 35 who received the YFV17D yellow fever vaccine. The rearrangement uses TRBV7-2 and TRBJ2-1; possibly TRBD2 for D (5 bases). CDR3 nucleotides: TGTGCCAGCAGCTCCAGGACTGAATACAATGAGCAGTTCTTC. Its protein is CASSSRTEYNEQFF.